The 7 T cell receptor beta chains below all came from one sample that was sequenced in a study of blood T cell repertoires in COVID-19. The assay was immunoSEQ multiplex PCR, and TCRdb's table has in-frame clones only and misses some. The sample holds approximately 69,000 clones, about 90% seen once. Source material: peripheral blood. The receptors were sampled from a man aged 50-60 years with acute or convalescent COVID-19.

V is TRBV6-4 and J is TRBJ1-5; D is ambiguous. The germline V gene has CDR1 MRHNA and CDR2 SNTAGT. CDR3 length: 13 amino acids. V gave up 4 bases and J gave up 3 bases, with 7 bases separating them. CDR3 sequence: CASSAAYNQPQHF. In nucleotides, the CDR3 is TGTGCCAGCAGTGCTGCCTACAATCAGCCCCAGCATTTT.

The gene calls are TRBV10-3 and TRBJ1-1; D may be TRBD1 (5 bases). The CDR3 consists of 14 residues. Trimming removed 4 bases from V and 3 bases from J, with 12 bases in between. CDR1 and CDR2 from the germline V gene are ENHRY and SYGVKD. The CDR3 nucleotides are TGTGCCATCAGTGCTCCAGACAGTTACACTGAAGCTTTCTTT. Amino acid sequence: CAISAPDSYTEAFF.

The chain is built from TRBV3-1 (or the pseudogene TRBV3-2) and TRBJ2-7; possibly TRBD1 for D (6 bases). Trimming shortened V by 2 bases and J by 3 bases, and 8 bases separated the two germline ends. Germline V gene lookup returns CDR1 LGHDT and CDR2 YNNKEL (reference sequence). This CDR3 has 13 amino acids. CDR3 sequence: CASSQLQGYEQYF. The CDR3 DNA sequence: TGTGCCAGCAGCCAACTACAGGGCTACGAGCAGTACTTC.

V usage is TRBV29-1 and J usage is TRBJ1-2; unclear D gene. The CDR3 runs 12 residues. Germline V gene data show CDR1 as SQVTM and CDR2 as ANQGSEA. With 4 bases removed from V and 8 bases from J, the gap between germline ends came to 14 bases. This chain's CDR3 is CSVGNSGRGYTF. The CDR3 nucleotides are TGCAGCGTTGGAAATAGCGGTCGCGGCTACACCTTC.

In nucleotides, the CDR3 is TGTGCCTGGAGTATAAAACTGGATACGCAGTATTTT. Translated, it gives CAWSIKLDTQYF. J is TRBJ2-3 and V is TRBV30; no reliable D call. The CDR3 length is 12 residues. Trimming cost V 2 bases and J 6 bases, with 9 bases left between them. Germline CDR1 GTSNPN, CDR2 SVGIG (reference sequence).

The chain has TRBV5-1 and TRBJ2-7, with 9 bases that match TRBD2. With V trimmed by 3 bases and J by 5 bases, 6 bases remained unmatched. Per the germline V gene, CDR1 is SGHRS and CDR2 is YFSETQ. This CDR3 is built from 14 residues. In nucleotides, the CDR3 is TGCGCCAGCAGCTCCCTAGCGGGATCCCACGAGCAGTACTTC. Amino acid sequence: CASSSLAGSHEQYF.

The CDR3 DNA is TGTGCCAGCAGCTTCACCCCTAGCGCCCAAGAGACCCAGTACTTC. It translates to CASSFTPSAQETQYF. The V call is TRBV7-7, the J call TRBJ2-5; D might be TRBD2 (6 bases). CDR3 length: 15 residues. V was pared by 3 bases and J by 1 base, with 12 bases between. Germline assignment: CDR1 SSHAT and CDR2 FNYEAQ (reference sequence).